The next 14 T cell receptor beta chains were all read from a single sample in a study of lymphopenia after photon versus proton radiotherapy. Profiled with immunoSEQ multiplex PCR; TCRdb holds only in-frame clones, not every one. The repertoire consists of 45,000 to 65,000 clones, with approximately 92% occurring once and the leading ten covering more than 15%. The sample was peripheral blood, taken from a patient treated with photon-based radiotherapy. These receptors came from a woman in her forties with cholangiocarcinoma.

Written as DNA, the CDR3 is TGTGCCAGCACCGGACACCTATACGGCTACACCTTC. Translated: CASTGHLYGYTF. This sequence joins TRBV25-1 and TRBJ1-2; TRBD1 is a possible D gene (5 bases). Germline assignment: CDR1 MGHDK and CDR2 SYGVNS. The CDR3 is 12 residues long. The ends were cut back, 7 bases at V and 8 bases at J, with 14 bases in the middle.

This clone came up once. The chain carries TRBV13 and TRBJ2-3; D remains unclear. CDR1 is PRHDT, CDR2 FYEKMQ, per germline (reference sequence). The CDR3 consists of 15 residues. Trimming left V 11 bases short and J 0 bases short, with 18 bases between. The CDR3 region is CASALGFASTDTQYF. In DNA form, the CDR3 reads TGTGCCTCAGCCCTGGGATTCGCGAGCACAGATACGCAGTATTTT.

This chain connects TRBV28 to TRBJ1-6; the D gene is possibly TRBD1 (5 bases). With 2 bases removed from V and 10 bases from J, the gap between germline ends came to 12 bases. The CDR3 has 14 residues. The germline gives CDR1 MDHEN, CDR2 SYDVKM. In DNA form, the CDR3 reads TGTGCCAGCAGTTTAATGGCTCGGGGCTCACCCCTCCACTTT. It is translated as CASSLMARGSPLHF. The entire variable domain, with the rest obtained from reference TRBV28 and TRBJ1-6, is as follows: DVKVTQSSRYLVKRTGEKVFLECVQDMDHENMFWYRQDPGLGLRLIYFSYDVKMKEKGDIPEGYSVSREKKERFSLILESASTNQTSMYLCASSLMARGSPLHFGNGTRLTVT.

J is TRBJ2-7 and V is TRBV11-2, with 7 bases fitting TRBD1. Germline-derived CDR1 and CDR2 are SGHAT and FQNNGV. The junction had 13 bases not matched to a gene; V was cut back by 4 bases and J by 4 bases. CDR3 size: 16 residues. CDR3 sequence reads: CASSSQFGTDGYEQYF. The CDR3 DNA reads as TGTGCCAGCAGCTCACAATTCGGGACAGATGGGTACGAGCAGTACTTC.

The chain uses TRBV7-9 and TRBJ1-2; TRBD1 is a possible D gene (5 bases). There are 16 residues in the CDR3. Germline CDR1 reads SEHNR; CDR2 reads FQNEAQ (reference sequence). The V gene lost 5 bases and the J gene lost 6 bases, with 22 bases spanning the gap. CDR3 amino acids: CASSLIGETLTDGYTF. The CDR3 DNA reads TGTGCCAGCAGCCTTATAGGGGAGACATTAACGGATGGCTACACCTTC.

This clone occurred a few times. The rearrangement links TRBV4-3 to TRBJ1-3; no reliable D call. V shed 0 bases and J shed 4 bases, with 10 bases lying between them. There are 15 residues in the CDR3. Germline CDR1 reads LGHNA; CDR2 reads YSLEER. The CDR3 DNA sequence: TGCGCCAGCAGCCAAGATATGTCGGCGGGAAACACCATATATTTT. Translating it yields CASSQDMSAGNTIYF.

This CDR3 is CASSLLVGAAEAFF. As DNA, the CDR3 is TGCGCCAGCAGCTTGTTGGTGGGGGCGGCTGAAGCTTTCTTT. The rearrangement uses TRBV5-1 and TRBJ1-1; weak D call: TRBD1 (6 bases). The V and J ends lost 1 base and 6 bases respectively, with 13 bases between them. CDR1 and CDR2 (germline): SGHRS, YFSETQ. The CDR3 spans 14 residues.

The rearrangement uses TRBV7-9 and TRBJ2-5, with a possible D match to TRBD2 (5 bases). The CDR3 has 14 amino acids. The ends were cut back, 6 bases at V and 0 bases at J, with 11 bases in the middle. Germline V gene lookup returns CDR1 SEHNR and CDR2 FQNEAQ (reference sequence). The CDR3 is CASRRADYQETQYF. CDR3 coding DNA: TGTGCCAGCAGGAGGGCGGATTACCAAGAGACCCAGTACTTC.

This clone was counted only a few times. The rearrangement uses TRBV6-6 and TRBJ2-7, with TRBD1 matching over 9 bases. The germline CDR1 and CDR2 sequences are MNHNY and SVGAGI (reference sequence). The CDR3 is made up of 16 amino acids. Trimming cost V 0 bases and J 0 bases; bases outside gene matches: 3. In nucleotides, the CDR3 is TGTGCCAGCAGTTACTCCGGGGGACAGGGCTCCTACGAGCAGTACTTC. This codes for CASSYSGGQGSYEQYF.

This CDR3 reads CASSFTQGVNWNTEAFF. The CDR3, as DNA: TGTGCCAGCAGCTTTACCCAGGGGGTGAATTGGAACACTGAAGCTTTCTTT. V and J are TRBV7-9 and TRBJ1-1; TRBD1 matches at 7 bases. This CDR3 has 17 amino acids. CDR1 and CDR2 from the germline V gene are SEHNR and FQNEAQ (reference sequence). Trimming cost V 3 bases and J 1 base; bases outside gene matches: 11.

The chain uses TRBV5-5 and TRBJ1-2; D remains unclear. CDR1 SGHKS and CDR2 YYEKEE come from the germline V gene (reference sequence). V was trimmed by 4 bases and J by 2 bases, leaving 9 bases between them. This CDR3 spans 13 amino acids. This CDR3 reads CASSVDFNYGYTF. The DNA of the CDR3 is TGTGCCAGCAGCGTCGACTTCAACTATGGCTACACCTTC.

The chain carries TRBV29-1 and TRBJ1-1; possibly TRBD1 for D (5 bases). The V gene lost 0 bases and the J gene lost 1 base, with 9 bases spanning the gap. The germline gives CDR1 SQVTM, CDR2 ANQGSEA. This CDR3 is built from 14 residues. The DNA for the CDR3 is TGCAGCGTTGAAGATCGGGGGTGGAACACTGAAGCTTTCTTT. Translated: CSVEDRGWNTEAFF.

The chain uses TRBV2 and TRBJ1-3, with 12 bases identical to TRBD1. The length of the CDR3 is 15 residues. The ends lost 8 bases at V and 4 bases at J; junction bases unmatched: 6. Per germline, CDR1 SNHLY and CDR2 FYNNEI. The CDR3 bases are TGTGCCAGCCTGGGGGACAGGGGGCGAGGAAACACCATATATTTT. Translation gives CASLGDRGRGNTIYF.

V is TRBV30 and J is TRBJ2-7; no clear D. The CDR3 has 11 amino acids. Deletions cut 2 bases from V and 4 bases from J, with 6 bases between. Germline V gene lookup returns CDR1 GTSNPN and CDR2 SVGIG (reference sequence). The CDR3 DNA sequence: TGTGCCTGGAGTAGGAGTTACGAGCAGTACTTC. Translating gives CAWSRSYEQYF. Filled out from reference TRBV30 and TRBJ2-7, the complete variable domain reads SQTIHQWPATLVQPVGSPLSLECTVEGTSNPNLYWYRQAAGRGLQLLFYSVGIGQISSEVPQNLSASRPQDRQFILSSKKLLLSDSGFYLCAWSRSYEQYFGPGTRLTVT.